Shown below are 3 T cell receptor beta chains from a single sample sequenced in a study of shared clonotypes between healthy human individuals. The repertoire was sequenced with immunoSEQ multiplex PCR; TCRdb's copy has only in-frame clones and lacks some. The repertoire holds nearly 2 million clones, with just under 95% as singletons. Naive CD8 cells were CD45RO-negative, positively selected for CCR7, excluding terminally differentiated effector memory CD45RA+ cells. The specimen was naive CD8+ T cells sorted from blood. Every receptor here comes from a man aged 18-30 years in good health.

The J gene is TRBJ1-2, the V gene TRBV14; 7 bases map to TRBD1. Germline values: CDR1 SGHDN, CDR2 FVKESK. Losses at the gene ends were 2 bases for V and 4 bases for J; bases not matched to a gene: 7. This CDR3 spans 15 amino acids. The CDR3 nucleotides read TGTGCCAGCAGCCAATCACCAGGGGGAGTCTATGGCTACACCTTC. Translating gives CASSQSPGGVYGYTF.

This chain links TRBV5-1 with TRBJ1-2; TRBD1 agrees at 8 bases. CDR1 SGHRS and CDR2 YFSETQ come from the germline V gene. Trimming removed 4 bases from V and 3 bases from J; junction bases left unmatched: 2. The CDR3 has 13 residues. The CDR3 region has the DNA TGCGCCAGCAGCCCGACAGGGGACTATGGCTACACCTTC. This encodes CASSPTGDYGYTF.

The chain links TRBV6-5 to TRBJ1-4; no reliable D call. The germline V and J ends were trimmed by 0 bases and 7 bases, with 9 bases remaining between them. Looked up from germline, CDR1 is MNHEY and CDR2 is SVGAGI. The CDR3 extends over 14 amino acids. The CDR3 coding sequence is TGTGCCAGCAGTTACTCCCCCGTCGGTGAAAAACTGTTTTTT. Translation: CASSYSPVGEKLFF.